This T cell receptor (beta chain) was retrieved from a study of T cell responses to AZD1222 COVID-19 vaccine. Overall study findings and caveats: Spike-wide coverage was observed for vaccine-associated CD4 TCRs, with dominant responses at 160-218 and 743-854.

This clone is a singleton in its sample. The antigen is undetermined. Assay used: immunoSEQ multiplex PCR; TCRdb lists only in-frame clones, some missing. Of about 160,000 clones in the sample, more than 85% are singletons; the top ten hold more than 3%. Between the trimmed V and J ends, which lost 5 bases and 7 bases, there was a span of 21 bases. Germline V CDR1 and CDR2: MNHEY, SMNVEV (reference sequence). CDR3 length: 17 residues. The rearrangement links TRBV27 to TRBJ1-6; D is perhaps TRBD1 (6 bases). The sequence derives from an adult who received the AZD1222 COVID-19 vaccine. The sequenced sample was peripheral blood, obtained 28 days after the second AZD1222 dose. Here the CDR3 DNA reads TGTGCCAGCAGTCCCCTAGGGGGGGCAAGGGTGAATTCACCCCTCCACTTT. This sequence encodes CASSPLGGARVNSPLHF.